A single sample is the source of the 5 T cell receptor beta chains below, sequenced in a study of T-cell reconstitution after alpha-beta-depleted transplantation in children. Unique molecular identifiers featured in how the TCRbeta library was prepared. TCRdb re-called the PCR reads through MiXCR, storing one row per CDR3 protein. The sample shows approximately 98,000 distinct CDR3 sequences, 5% to 7% of them seen only once. The sample here was PBMCs, mostly from graft donor cells, taken 360 days after TCRalphabeta/CD19-depleted stem cell transplant. All receptors come from a male patient aged 2 to 10 who had a stem cell transplant for acute lymphoblastic leukemia, so the T cells may come from the graft donor.

This chain joins TRBV28 and TRBJ2-1, with 13 positions matching TRBD2. CDR1 is MDHEN and CDR2 is SYDVKM in the germline V gene. Trimming took 5 bases from V and 1 from J; bases not matched to a gene: 2. CDR3 length: 16 amino acids. The DNA for the CDR3 is TGTGCCAGCAGTCGACTAGCGGGAGGATCCTACAATGAGCAGTTCTTC. Residues: CASSRLAGGSYNEQFF.

This rearrangement joins TRBV13 to TRBJ2-1, with D possibly called TRBD1 or TRBD2 (5 bases each). The CDR3 contains 19 residues. Between the trimmed V and J ends, which lost 11 bases and 0 bases, there was a span of 29 bases. In germline, CDR1 is PRHDT, CDR2 FYEKMQ (reference sequence). The CDR3 spells CAFRVMPNDKGSSYNEQFF. CDR3 DNA sequence: TGTGCCTTCAGGGTAATGCCGAACGATAAAGGGAGCTCCTACAATGAGCAGTTCTTC.

The chain links TRBV6-5 to TRBJ2-2; possibly TRBD1 or TRBD2 for D (5 bases each). Trimming stripped 0 bases from V and 2 bases from J, with 10 bases between. Germline V gene lookup returns CDR1 MNHEY and CDR2 SVGAGI. The CDR3 spans 16 residues. The CDR3 protein is CASSYSGTVNTGELFF. In DNA, the CDR3 is TGTGCCAGCAGTTACTCAGGGACGGTTAACACCGGGGAGCTGTTTTTT.

This rearrangement joins TRBV19 to TRBJ2-1, with a tentative D call TRBD1 (5 bases). V was cut by 3 bases and J by 4 bases, with 10 bases left in between. The CDR3 is made up of 14 amino acids. Looked up from germline, CDR1 is LNHDA and CDR2 is SQIVND (reference sequence). The CDR3 spells CASSIPTGYNEQFF. The CDR3 nucleotides are TGTGCCAGTAGTATCCCCACAGGTTACAATGAGCAGTTCTTC. The variable domain in full, with the rest retrieved from reference TRBV19 and TRBJ2-1, is DGGITQSPKYLFRKEGQNVTLSCEQNLNHDAMYWYRQDPGQGLRLIYYSQIVNDFQKGDIAEGYSVSREKKESFPLTVTSAQKNPTAFYLCASSIPTGYNEQFFGPGTRLTVL.

This clonotype was detected a few times. The V and J genes are TRBV28 and TRBJ2-5; the D is unclear. CDR1 is MDHEN and CDR2 is SYDVKM in the germline V gene. Deletions cut 0 bases from V and 0 bases from J, with 5 bases between. This CDR3 is built from 14 residues. CDR3 DNA: TGTGCCAGCAGTTTATGGGGCGACCAAGAGACCCAGTACTTC. Translating gives CASSLWGDQETQYF.